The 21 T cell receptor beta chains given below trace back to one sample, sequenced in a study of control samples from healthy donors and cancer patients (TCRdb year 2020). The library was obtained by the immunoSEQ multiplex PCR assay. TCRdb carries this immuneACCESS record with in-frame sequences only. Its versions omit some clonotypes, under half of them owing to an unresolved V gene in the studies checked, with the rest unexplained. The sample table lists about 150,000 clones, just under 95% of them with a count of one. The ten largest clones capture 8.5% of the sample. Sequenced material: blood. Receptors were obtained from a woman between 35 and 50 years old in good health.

The CDR3 DNA is TGTGCCAGTAGTATGGGGGCGGGGGTGAACACCGGGGAGCTGTTTTTT. This encodes CASSMGAGVNTGELFF. This chain links TRBV19 with TRBJ2-2; weak D call: TRBD2 (7 bases). The germline gives CDR1 LNHDA, CDR2 SQIVND (reference sequence). The CDR3 extends over 16 amino acids. V gave up 3 bases and J gave up 1 base, with 12 bases separating them.

The CDR3 is CASSLRGYNEQFF. The CDR3 nucleotides read TGTGCCAGCAGCTTGCGGGGCTACAATGAGCAGTTCTTC. The genes are TRBV5-4 and TRBJ2-1; D is possibly TRBD2 (5 bases). The CDR3 has 13 amino acids. Trimming pared 1 base from V and 3 bases from J, leaving 5 bases between. Germline V gene data show CDR1 as SGHNT and CDR2 as YYREEE (reference sequence).

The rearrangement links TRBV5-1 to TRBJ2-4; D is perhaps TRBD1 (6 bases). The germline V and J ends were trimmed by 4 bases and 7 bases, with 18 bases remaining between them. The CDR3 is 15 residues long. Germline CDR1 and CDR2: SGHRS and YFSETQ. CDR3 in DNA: TGCGCCAGCAGCCCGGAAACAGGGTCGGAGAACATTCAGTACTTC. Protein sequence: CASSPETGSENIQYF.

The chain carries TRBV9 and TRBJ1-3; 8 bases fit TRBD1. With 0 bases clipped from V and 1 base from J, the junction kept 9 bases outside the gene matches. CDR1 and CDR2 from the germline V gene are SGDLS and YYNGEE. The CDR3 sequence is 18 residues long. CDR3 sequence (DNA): TGTGCCAGCAGCGTAGCTCACGGACAGGGAAAGTCTGGAAACACCATATATTTT. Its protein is CASSVAHGQGKSGNTIYF. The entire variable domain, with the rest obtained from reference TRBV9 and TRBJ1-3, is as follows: DSGVTQTPKHLITATGQRVTLRCSPRSGDLSVYWYQQSLDQGLQFLIQYYNGEERAKGNILERFSAQQFPDLHSELNLSSLELGDSALYFCASSVAHGQGKSGNTIYFGEGSWLTVV.

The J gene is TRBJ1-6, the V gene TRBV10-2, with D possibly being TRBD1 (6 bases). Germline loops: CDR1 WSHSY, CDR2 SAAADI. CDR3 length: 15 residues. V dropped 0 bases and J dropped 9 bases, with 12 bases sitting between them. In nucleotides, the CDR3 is TGCGCCAGCAGTGAGTCGGGCAGGGGAGGTTCACCCCTCCACTTT. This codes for CASSESGRGGSPLHF.

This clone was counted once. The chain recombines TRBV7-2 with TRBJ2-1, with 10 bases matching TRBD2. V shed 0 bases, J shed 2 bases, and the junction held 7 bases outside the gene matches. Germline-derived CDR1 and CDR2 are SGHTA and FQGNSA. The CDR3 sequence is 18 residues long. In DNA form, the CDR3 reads TGTGCCAGCAGCTTAGCCCGGACTAGCGGAGGTACCTACAATGAGCAGTTCTTC. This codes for CASSLARTSGGTYNEQFF.

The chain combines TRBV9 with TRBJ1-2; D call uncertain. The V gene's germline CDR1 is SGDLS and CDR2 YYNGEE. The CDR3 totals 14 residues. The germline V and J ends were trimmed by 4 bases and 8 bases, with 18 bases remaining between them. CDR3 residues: CASSYTSSGDGYTF. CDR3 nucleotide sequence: TGTGCCAGCAGCTACACCAGCTCGGGTGACGGCTACACCTTC.

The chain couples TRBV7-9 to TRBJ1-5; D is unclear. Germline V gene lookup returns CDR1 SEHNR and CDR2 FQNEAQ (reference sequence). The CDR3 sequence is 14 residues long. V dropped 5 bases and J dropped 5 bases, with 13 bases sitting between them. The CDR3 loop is CASSKATRYQPQHF. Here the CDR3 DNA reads TGTGCCAGCAGCAAGGCGACACGCTATCAGCCCCAGCATTTT.

The CDR3 spells CASSLDLPPDRMSYEQYF. The CDR3, as DNA: TGTGCCAGCAGCTTAGACCTCCCCCCCGACCGTATGAGCTACGAGCAGTACTTC. The rearrangement joins TRBV7-6 to TRBJ2-7; D uncertain. CDR3 size: 18 residues. The germline V gene encodes CDR1 SGHVS and CDR2 FNYEAQ. V was shortened by 1 base and J by 3 bases, with 22 bases between the two germline ends.

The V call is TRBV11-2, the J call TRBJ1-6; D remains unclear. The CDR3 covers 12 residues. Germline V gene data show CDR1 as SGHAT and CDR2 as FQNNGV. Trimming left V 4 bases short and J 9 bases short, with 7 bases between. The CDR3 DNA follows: TGTGCCAGCAGCTCCGTGGGTTCACCCCTCCACTTT. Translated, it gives CASSSVGSPLHF.

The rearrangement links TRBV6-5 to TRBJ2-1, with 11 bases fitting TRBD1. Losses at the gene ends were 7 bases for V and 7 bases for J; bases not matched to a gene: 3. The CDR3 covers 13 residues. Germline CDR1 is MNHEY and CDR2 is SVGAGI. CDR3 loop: CASTRDRGNEQFF. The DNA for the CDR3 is TGTGCCAGCACCCGGGACAGGGGGAATGAGCAGTTCTTC.

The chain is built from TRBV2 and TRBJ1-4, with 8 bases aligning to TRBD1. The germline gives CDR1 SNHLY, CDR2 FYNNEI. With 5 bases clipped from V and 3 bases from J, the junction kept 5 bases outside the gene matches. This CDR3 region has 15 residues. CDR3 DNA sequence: TGTGCCAGCAGTACTACGGGACAGGCTAATGAAAAACTGTTTTTT. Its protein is CASSTTGQANEKLFF.

CDR3 bases: TGCAGTGCTAGAGACCGGAACGAGCAGTACTTC. Its translation: CSARDRNEQYF. The rearrangement joins TRBV20-1 to TRBJ2-7; no firm D call. The V and J ends lost 0 bases and 5 bases respectively, with 5 bases between them. The length of the CDR3 is 11 residues. Germline-derived CDR1 and CDR2 are DFQATT and SNEGSKA (reference sequence).

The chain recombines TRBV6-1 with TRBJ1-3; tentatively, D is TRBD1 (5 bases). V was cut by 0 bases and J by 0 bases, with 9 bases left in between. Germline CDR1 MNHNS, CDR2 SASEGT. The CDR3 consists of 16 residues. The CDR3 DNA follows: TGTGCCAGCAGTGAAGCGATGGACAACTCTGGAAACACCATATATTTT. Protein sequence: CASSEAMDNSGNTIYF.

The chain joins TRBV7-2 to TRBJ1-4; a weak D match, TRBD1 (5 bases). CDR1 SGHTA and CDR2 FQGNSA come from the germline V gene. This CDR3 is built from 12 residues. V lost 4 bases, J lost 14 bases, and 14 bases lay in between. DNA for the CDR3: TGTGCCAGCAGCTCCGAGGTGGGGGATCTGTTTTTT. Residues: CASSSEVGDLFF.

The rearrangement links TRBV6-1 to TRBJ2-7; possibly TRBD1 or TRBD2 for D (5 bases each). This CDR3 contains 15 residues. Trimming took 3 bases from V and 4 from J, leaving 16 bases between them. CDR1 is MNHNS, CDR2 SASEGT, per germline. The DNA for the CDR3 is TGTGCCAGCAGTGAGTTGGGACGGATAATATACGAGCAGTACTTC. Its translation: CASSELGRIIYEQYF.

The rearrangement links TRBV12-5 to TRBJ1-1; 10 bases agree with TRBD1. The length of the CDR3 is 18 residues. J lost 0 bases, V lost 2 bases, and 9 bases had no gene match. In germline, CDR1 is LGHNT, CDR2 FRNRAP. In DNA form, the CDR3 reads TGTGCTAGTGGTTTGTCCTCCGGGACAGGGGACATGAACACTGAAGCTTTCTTT. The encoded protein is CASGLSSGTGDMNTEAFF.

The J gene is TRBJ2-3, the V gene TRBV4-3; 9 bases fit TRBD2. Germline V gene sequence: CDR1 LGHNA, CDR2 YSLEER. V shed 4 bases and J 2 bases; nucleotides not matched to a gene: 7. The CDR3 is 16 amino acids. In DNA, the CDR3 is TGCGCCAGCAGCCTTAGACTAGCGGAATACACAGATACGCAGTATTTT. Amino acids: CASSLRLAEYTDTQYF.

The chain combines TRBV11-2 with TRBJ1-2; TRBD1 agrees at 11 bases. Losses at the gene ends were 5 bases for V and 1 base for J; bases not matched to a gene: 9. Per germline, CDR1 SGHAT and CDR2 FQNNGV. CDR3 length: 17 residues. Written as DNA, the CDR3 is TGTGCCAGCAGCGGAGGGACAGGGGGGGGCTTTAACTATGGCTACACCTTC. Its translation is CASSGGTGGGFNYGYTF.

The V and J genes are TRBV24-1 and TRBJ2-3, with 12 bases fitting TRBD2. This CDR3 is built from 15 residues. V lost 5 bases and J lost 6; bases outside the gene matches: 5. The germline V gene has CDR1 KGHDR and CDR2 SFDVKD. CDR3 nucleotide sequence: TGTGCCACCAGTGGGACTAGCGGGGCCGGGGATACGCAGTATTTT. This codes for CATSGTSGAGDTQYF.

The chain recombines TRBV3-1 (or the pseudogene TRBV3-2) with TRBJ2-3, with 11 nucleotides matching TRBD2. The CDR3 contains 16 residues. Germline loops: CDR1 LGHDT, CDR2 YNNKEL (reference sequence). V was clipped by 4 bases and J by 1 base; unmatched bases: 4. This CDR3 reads CASSLQLAGGTDTQYF. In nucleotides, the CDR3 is TGTGCCAGCAGCCTCCAACTAGCGGGGGGCACAGATACGCAGTATTTT.